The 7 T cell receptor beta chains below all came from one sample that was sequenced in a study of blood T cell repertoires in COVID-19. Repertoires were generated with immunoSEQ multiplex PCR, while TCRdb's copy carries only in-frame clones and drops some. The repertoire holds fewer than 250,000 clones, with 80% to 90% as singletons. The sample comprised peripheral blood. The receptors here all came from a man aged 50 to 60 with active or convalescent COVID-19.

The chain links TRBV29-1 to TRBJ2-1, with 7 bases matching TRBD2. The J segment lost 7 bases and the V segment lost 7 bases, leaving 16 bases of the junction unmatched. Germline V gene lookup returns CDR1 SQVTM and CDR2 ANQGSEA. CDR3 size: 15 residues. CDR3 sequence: CSGRGWAGDGNEQFF. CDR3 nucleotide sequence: TGCAGCGGAAGGGGTTGGGCGGGAGATGGAAATGAGCAGTTCTTC.

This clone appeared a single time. The CDR3 region has the DNA TGTGCCAGCAGTGAGACGACAGGGGGAAGAGGCACTGAAGCTTTCTTT. It codes for CASSETTGGRGTEAFF. The chain employs TRBV2 and TRBJ1-1; 9 positions match TRBD1. Germline CDR1 is SNHLY and CDR2 is FYNNEI. V gave up 3 bases and J gave up 4 bases; unmatched junction bases: 9. The CDR3 sequence is 16 residues long. The entire variable domain, with the rest obtained from reference TRBV2 and TRBJ1-1, is as follows: EPEVTQTPSHQVTQMGQEVILRCVPISNHLYFYWYRQILGQKVEFLVSFYNNEISEKSEIFDDQFSVERPDGSNFTLKIRSTKLEDSAMYFCASSETTGGRGTEAFFGQGTRLTVV.

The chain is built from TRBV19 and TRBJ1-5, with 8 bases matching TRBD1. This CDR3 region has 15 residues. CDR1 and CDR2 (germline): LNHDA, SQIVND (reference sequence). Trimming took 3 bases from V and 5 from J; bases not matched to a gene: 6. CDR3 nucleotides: TGTGCCAGTAGTATGACAGGGGTTAACGATCAGCCCCAGCATTTT. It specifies CASSMTGVNDQPQHF.

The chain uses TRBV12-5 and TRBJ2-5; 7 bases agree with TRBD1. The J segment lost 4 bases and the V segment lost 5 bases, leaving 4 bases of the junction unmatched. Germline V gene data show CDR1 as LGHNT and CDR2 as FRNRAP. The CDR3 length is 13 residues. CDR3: CASGPGTAETQYF. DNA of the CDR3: TGTGCTAGTGGTCCAGGGACAGCAGAGACCCAGTACTTC.

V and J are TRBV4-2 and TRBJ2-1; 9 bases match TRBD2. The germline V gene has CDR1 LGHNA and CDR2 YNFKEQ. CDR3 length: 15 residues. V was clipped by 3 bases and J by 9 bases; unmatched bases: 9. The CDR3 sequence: CASSQRLAAGGEQFF. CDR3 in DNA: TGTGCCAGCAGCCAGAGACTAGCGGCAGGGGGTGAGCAGTTCTTC.

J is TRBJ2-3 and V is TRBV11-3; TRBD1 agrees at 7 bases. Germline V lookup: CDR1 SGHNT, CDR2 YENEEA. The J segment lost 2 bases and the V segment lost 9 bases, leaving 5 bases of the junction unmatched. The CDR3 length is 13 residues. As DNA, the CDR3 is TGTGCCAGTCGGGACAGAAACACAGATACGCAGTATTTT. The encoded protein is CASRDRNTDTQYF.

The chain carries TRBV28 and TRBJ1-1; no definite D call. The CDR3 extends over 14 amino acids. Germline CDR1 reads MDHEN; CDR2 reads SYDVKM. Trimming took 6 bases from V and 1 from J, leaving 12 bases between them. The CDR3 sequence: CASSLLHSNTEAFF. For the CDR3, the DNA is TGTGCCAGCAGCCTCCTCCACTCGAACACTGAAGCTTTCTTT.